What follows describes a single TCR beta chain. Sequencing used immunoSEQ multiplex PCR; TCRdb keeps in-frame clones, though not all of them. The sample consists of 85,000 to 120,000 clones, approximately 89% of them appearing once. The data stem from a study of identifying expanded T cells in peripheral blood. Germline V gene sequence: CDR1 MDHEN, CDR2 SYDVKM. The CDR3 is made up of 13 amino acids. V gave up 10 bases and J gave up 6 bases, with 15 bases separating them. The origin of this receptor is a person aged 18 to 69 in good health. Sequenced material: blood. The J gene is TRBJ1-4, the V gene TRBV28; possible D gene TRBD1, 6 bases. DNA of the CDR3: TGTGCCACCGAGCGGGGGGGCGATGAAAAACTGTTTTTT. This gives the protein CATERGGDEKLFF.